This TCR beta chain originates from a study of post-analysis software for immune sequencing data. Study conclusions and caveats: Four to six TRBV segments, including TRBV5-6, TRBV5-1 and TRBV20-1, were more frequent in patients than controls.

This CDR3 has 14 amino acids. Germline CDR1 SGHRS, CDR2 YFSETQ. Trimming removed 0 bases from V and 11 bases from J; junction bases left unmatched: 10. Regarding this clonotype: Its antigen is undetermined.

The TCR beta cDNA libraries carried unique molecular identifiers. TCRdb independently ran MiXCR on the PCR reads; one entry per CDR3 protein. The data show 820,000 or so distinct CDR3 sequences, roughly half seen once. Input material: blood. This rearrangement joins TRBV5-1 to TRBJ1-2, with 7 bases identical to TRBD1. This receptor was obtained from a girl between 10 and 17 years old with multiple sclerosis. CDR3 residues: CASSLGQGHLGYTF. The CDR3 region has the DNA TGCGCCAGCAGCTTGGGACAGGGTCATCTTGGTTACACCTTC.